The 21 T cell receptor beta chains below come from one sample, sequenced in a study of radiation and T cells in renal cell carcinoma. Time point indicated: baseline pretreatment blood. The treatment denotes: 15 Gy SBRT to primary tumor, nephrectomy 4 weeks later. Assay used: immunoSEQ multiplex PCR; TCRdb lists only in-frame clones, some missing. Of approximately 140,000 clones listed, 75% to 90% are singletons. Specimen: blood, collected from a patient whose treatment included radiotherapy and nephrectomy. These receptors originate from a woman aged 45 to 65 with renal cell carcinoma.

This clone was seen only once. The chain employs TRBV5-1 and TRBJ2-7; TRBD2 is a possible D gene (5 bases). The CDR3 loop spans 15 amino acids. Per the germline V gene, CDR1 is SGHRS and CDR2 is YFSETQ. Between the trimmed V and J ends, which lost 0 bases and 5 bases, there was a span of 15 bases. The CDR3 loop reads CASSLAPGTQDEQYF. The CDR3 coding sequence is TGCGCCAGCAGCTTGGCCCCGGGAACGCAGGACGAGCAGTACTTC.

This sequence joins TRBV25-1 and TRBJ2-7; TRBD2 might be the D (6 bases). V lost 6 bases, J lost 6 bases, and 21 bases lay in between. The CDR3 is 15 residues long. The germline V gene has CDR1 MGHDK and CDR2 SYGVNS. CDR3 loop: CASSVREVTESEQYF. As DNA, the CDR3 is TGTGCCAGCAGCGTGAGGGAGGTGACAGAGAGCGAGCAGTACTTC.

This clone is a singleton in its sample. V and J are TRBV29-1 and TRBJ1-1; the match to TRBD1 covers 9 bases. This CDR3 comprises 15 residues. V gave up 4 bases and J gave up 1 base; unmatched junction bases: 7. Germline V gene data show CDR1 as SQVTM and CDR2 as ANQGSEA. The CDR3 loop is CSVAGTGRKNTEAFF. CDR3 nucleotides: TGCAGCGTTGCCGGGACAGGGAGGAAGAACACTGAAGCTTTCTTT.

The CDR3 DNA reads as TGTGCCAGCCGACAGGGATTGAACACTGAAGCTTTCTTT. Its protein is CASRQGLNTEAFF. The V call is TRBV19, the J call TRBJ1-1, with 7 bases aligning to TRBD1. Germline V lookup: CDR1 LNHDA, CDR2 SQIVND (reference sequence). This CDR3 has 13 residues. After removal of 9 bases from V and 0 bases from J, the junction contained 4 bases not matched to a gene.

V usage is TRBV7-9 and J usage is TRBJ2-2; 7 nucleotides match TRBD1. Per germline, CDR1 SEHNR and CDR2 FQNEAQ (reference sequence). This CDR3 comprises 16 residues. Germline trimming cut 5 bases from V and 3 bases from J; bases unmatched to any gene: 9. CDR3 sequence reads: CASSTTGYGDTGELFF. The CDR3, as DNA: TGTGCCAGCAGCACGACAGGGTATGGGGACACCGGGGAGCTGTTTTTT.

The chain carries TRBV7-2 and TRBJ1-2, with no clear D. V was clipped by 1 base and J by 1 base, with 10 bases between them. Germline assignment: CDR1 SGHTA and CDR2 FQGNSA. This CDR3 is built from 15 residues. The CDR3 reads CASSLESGFNYGYTF. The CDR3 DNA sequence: TGTGCCAGCAGCTTAGAGTCTGGGTTTAACTATGGCTACACCTTC.

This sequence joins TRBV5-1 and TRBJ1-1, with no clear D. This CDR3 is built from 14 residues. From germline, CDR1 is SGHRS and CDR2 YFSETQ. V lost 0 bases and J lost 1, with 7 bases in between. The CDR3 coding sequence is TGCGCCAGCAGCTTGGGAGACGGGAACACTGAAGCTTTCTTT. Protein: CASSLGDGNTEAFF.

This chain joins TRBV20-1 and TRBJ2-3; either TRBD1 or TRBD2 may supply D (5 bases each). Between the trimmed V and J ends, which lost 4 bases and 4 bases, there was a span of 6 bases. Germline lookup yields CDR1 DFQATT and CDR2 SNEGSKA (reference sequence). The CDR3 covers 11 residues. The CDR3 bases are TGCAGTGCTATGGGGGCAGATACGCAGTATTTT. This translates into CSAMGADTQYF.

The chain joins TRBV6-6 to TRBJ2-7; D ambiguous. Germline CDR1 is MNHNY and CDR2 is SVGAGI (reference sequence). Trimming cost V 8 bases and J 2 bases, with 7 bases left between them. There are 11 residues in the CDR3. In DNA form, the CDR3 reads TGTGCCAGCTCCCCGGCCTACGAGCAGTACTTC. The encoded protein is CASSPAYEQYF.

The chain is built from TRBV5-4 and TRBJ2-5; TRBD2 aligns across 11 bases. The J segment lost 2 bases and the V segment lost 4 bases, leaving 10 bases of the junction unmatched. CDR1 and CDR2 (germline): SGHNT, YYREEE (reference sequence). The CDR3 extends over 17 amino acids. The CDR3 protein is CASSLKKASGGQETQYF. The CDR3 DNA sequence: TGTGCCAGCAGCCTTAAAAAGGCTAGCGGGGGGCAAGAGACCCAGTACTTC.

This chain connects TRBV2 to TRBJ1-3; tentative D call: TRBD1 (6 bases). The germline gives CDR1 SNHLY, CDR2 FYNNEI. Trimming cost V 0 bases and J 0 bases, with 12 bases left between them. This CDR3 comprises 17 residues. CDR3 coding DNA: TGTGCCAGCAGTGAAGCGGGCAGGGGATTCTCTGGAAACACCATATATTTT. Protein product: CASSEAGRGFSGNTIYF.

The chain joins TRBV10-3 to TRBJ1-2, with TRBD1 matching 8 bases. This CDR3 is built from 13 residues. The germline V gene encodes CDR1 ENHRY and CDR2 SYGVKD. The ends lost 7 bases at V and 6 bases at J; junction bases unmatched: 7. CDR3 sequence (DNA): TGTGCCATCACCGGGACAGGTACTGATGGCTACACCTTC. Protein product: CAITGTGTDGYTF.

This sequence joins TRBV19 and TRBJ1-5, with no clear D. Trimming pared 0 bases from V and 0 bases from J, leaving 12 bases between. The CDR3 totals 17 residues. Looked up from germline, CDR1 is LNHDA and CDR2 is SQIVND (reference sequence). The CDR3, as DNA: TGTGCCAGTAGTATAGATGGGTCAGACTATAGCAATCAGCCCCAGCATTTT. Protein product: CASSIDGSDYSNQPQHF.

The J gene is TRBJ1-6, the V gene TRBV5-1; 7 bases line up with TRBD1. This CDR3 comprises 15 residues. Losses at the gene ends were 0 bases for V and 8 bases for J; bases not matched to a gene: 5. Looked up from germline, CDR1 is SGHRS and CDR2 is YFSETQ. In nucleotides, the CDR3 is TGCGCCAGCAGCTTGGACCGACAGGGTGATTCACCCCTCCACTTT. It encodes CASSLDRQGDSPLHF.

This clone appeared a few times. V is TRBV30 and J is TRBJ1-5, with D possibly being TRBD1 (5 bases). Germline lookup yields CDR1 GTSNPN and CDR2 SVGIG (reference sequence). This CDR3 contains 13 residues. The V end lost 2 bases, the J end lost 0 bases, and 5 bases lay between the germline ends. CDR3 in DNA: TGTGCCTGGAGTACAGGTAGCAATCAGCCCCAGCATTTT. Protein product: CAWSTGSNQPQHF.

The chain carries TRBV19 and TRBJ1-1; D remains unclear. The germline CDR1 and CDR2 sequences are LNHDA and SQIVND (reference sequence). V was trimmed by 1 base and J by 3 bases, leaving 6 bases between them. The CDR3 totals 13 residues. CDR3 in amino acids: CASSIAPDTEAFF. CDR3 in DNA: TGTGCCAGTAGTATAGCCCCGGACACTGAAGCTTTCTTT. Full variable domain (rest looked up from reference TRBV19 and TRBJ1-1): DGGITQSPKYLFRKEGQNVTLSCEQNLNHDAMYWYRQDPGQGLRLIYYSQIVNDFQKGDIAEGYSVSREKKESFPLTVTSAQKNPTAFYLCASSIAPDTEAFFGQGTRLTVV.

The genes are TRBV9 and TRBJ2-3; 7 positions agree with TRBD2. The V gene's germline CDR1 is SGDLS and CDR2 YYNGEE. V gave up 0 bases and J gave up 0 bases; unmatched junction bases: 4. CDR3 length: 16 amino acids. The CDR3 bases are TGTGCCAGCAGCGTAGCCGCCGGGGGGAGCACAGATACGCAGTATTTT. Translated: CASSVAAGGSTDTQYF.

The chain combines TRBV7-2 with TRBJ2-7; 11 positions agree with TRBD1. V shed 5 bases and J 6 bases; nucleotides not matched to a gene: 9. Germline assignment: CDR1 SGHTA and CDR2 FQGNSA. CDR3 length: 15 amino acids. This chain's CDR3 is CASSTRTGGYGEQYF. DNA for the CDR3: TGTGCCAGCAGCACCAGGACAGGGGGCTATGGCGAGCAGTACTTC.

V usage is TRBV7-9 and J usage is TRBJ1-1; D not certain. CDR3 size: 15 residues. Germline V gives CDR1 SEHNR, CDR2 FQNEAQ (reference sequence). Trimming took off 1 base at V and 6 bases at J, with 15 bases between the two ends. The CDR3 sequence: CASSLGGSDGSEAFF. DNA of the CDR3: TGTGCCAGCAGCTTAGGCGGTAGCGATGGCTCTGAAGCTTTCTTT.

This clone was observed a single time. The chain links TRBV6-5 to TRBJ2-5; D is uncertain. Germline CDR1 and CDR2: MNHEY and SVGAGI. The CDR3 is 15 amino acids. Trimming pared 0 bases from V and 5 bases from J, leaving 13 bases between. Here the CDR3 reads CASSYSSSPRETQYF. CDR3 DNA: TGTGCCAGCAGTTACTCCAGTTCACCCCGGGAGACCCAGTACTTC.

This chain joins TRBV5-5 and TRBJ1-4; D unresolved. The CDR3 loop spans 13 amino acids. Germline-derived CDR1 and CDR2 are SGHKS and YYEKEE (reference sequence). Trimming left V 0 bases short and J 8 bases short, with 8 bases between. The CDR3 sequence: CASSLAQEEKLFF. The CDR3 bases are TGTGCCAGCAGCTTGGCCCAAGAAGAAAAACTGTTTTTT.